This T cell receptor beta chain is drawn from a study of cytomegalovirus exposure and HLA in healthy donors. J lost 4 bases, V lost 5 bases, and 8 bases had no gene match. CDR1 is SGDLS and CDR2 is YYNGEE in the germline V gene. This CDR3 is 15 amino acids long. Worth noting for this clone: The antigen remains undetermined.

The study's findings and limits: Across donors, most TCRs were seen rarely, yet some public ones were widespread. Later work found that TCR association rates differed between HLA loci; DRB1 had the most and HLA-C the fewest. A later analysis showed that HLA-associated TCR beta chains had undergone more clonal expansion than equally common others. According to the study, around 150 TCR beta chains were cytomegalovirus-associated.

The PCR ran on 60 Vbeta and 13 Jbeta primers. Assay: immunoSEQ multiplex PCR; the TCRdb copy retains only in-frame clones and omits some. The table shows under 200,000 clones, with approximately 80% occurring only once. Specimen: PBMCs. This chain connects TRBV9 to TRBJ2-2; 7 nucleotides agree with TRBD1. The sequence derives from a male donor in good health and CMV-seropositive. CDR3 coding DNA: TGTGCCAGCAGTCGACAGGGCCCGGCCACCGGGGAGCTGTTTTTT. This sequence encodes CASSRQGPATGELFF. Full variable domain (rest looked up from reference TRBV9 and TRBJ2-2): DSGVTQTPKHLITATGQRVTLRCSPRSGDLSVYWYQQSLDQGLQFLIQYYNGEERAKGNILERFSAQQFPDLHSELNLSSLELGDSALYFCASSRQGPATGELFFGEGSRLTVL.